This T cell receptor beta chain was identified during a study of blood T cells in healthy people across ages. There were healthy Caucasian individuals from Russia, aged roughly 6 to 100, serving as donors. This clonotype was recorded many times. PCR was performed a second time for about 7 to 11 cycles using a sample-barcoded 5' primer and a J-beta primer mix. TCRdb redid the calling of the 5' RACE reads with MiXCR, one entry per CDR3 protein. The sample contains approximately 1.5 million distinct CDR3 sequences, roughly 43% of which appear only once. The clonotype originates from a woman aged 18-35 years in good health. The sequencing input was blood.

CDR3 region: CASSYSGQPQHF. The CDR3 coding sequence is TGTGCCAGCAGTTACTCGGGTCAGCCCCAGCATTTT. The chain couples TRBV6-6 to TRBJ1-5; D is ambiguous. CDR1 MNHNY and CDR2 SVGAGI come from the germline V gene (reference sequence). V shed 0 bases and J shed 6 bases, with 3 bases lying between them. CDR3 length: 12 amino acids.